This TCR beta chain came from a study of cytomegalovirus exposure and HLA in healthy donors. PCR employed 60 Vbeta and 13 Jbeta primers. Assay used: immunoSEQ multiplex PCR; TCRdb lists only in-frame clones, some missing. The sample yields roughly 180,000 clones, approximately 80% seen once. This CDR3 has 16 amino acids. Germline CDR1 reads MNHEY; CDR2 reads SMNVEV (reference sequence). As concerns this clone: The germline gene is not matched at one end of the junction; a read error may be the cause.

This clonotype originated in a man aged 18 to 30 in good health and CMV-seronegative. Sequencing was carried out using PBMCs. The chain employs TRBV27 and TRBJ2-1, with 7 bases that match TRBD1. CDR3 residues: CASRLYRDRGRDEQFF. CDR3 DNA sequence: TGTGCCAGCAGATTATACCGGGACAGAGGTAGGGATGAGCAGTTCTTC.